This TCR beta chain came from a study of a mutant IDH1 vaccine in newly diagnosed glioma. As for the study in general: With temozolomide cycles, or 4-6 weeks after radiotherapy alone, vaccination was started. Patients had received radiotherapy, temozolomide, or both previously, most receiving both. Study-wide results and caveats: Induction of immune responses by the vaccine occurred in more than 85% of patients. Whatever changes occurred in top peripheral T cell clonotypes seemed unrelated to pseudoprogression.

The CDR3 extends over 15 amino acids. From germline, CDR1 is SGHRS and CDR2 YFSETQ. Trimming removed 5 bases from V and 4 bases from J, with 16 bases in between. The time point: week 35, safety follow-up. Vaccinated patients received 300 ug of mutant IDH1 20-mer peptide per dose, with topical imiquimod. Repertoires were generated with immunoSEQ multiplex PCR, while TCRdb's copy carries only in-frame clones and drops some. The table lists some 46,000 clones, 85% to 95% of them singletons. A note on this clone: Its cognate antigen is unknown.

The J gene is TRBJ1-3, the V gene TRBV5-1; D uncertain. This TCR came from a man in his fifties with glioma. The sequencing used PBMCs, collected from a glioma patient whose treatment included an IDH1 peptide vaccine. CDR3 DNA sequence: TGCGCCAGCAGTCCTACCAGTCGCACGGGAAACACCATATATTTT. It codes for CASSPTSRTGNTIYF. Full variable domain (rest looked up from reference TRBV5-1 and TRBJ1-3): KAGVTQTPRYLIKTRGQQVTLSCSPISGHRSVSWYQQTPGQGLQFLFEYFSETQRNKGNFPGRFSGRQFSNSRSEMNVSTLELGDSALYLCASSPTSRTGNTIYFGEGSWLTVV.